Each of the 15 T cell receptor beta chains below was sequenced from the same sample in a study of blood T cell repertoires in COVID-19 (dated by TCRdb to 2018 to 2021). Library preparation employed the immunoSEQ multiplex PCR assay. TCRdb's version of the immuneACCESS table is confined to in-frame rearrangements and falls short of the full clone set. An unresolved V gene accounts for under half of the shortfall where checked; the remainder is of unknown origin. The sample table records about 270,000 clones; 85% of these occur just once. Over 3.5% of the sample is held by the ten biggest clonotypes. The sample comprised peripheral blood. Receptors were obtained from a woman between 50 and 59 years old with active or convalescent COVID-19.

The chain links TRBV7-9 to TRBJ1-2; D ambiguous. This CDR3 has 16 amino acids. V shed 1 base and J shed 0 bases, with 12 bases lying between them. The germline V gene has CDR1 SEHNR and CDR2 FQNEAQ (reference sequence). In DNA form, the CDR3 reads TGTGCCAGCAGCTTAGGCGGCAGTAAAGCTAACTATGGCTACACCTTC. Protein product: CASSLGGSKANYGYTF.

This clone rates as medium-sized. The J gene is TRBJ1-5, the V gene TRBV5-1, with 7 bases fitting TRBD1. Unmatched junction bases numbered 4, after V lost 3 bases and J lost 1 base. Germline values: CDR1 SGHRS, CDR2 YFSETQ. The CDR3 contains 15 residues. The CDR3 DNA follows: TGCGCCAGCAGCTCTACAGGGGCCAGCAATCAGCCCCAGCATTTT. Protein: CASSSTGASNQPQHF. The full variable domain, completed using reference TRBV5-1 and TRBJ1-5, is KAGVTQTPRYLIKTRGQQVTLSCSPISGHRSVSWYQQTPGQGLQFLFEYFSETQRNKGNFPGRFSGRQFSNSRSEMNVSTLELGDSALYLCASSSTGASNQPQHFGDGTRLSIL.

The gene calls are TRBV7-2 and TRBJ1-3; no reliable D call. V was shortened by 0 bases and J by 2 bases, with 8 bases between the two germline ends. Germline lookup yields CDR1 SGHTA and CDR2 FQGNSA. The CDR3 runs to 15 residues. For the CDR3, the DNA is TGTGCCAGCAGCTTAGCGTCGGGTACTGGAAACACCATATATTTT. It specifies CASSLASGTGNTIYF.

The chain uses TRBV5-1 and TRBJ2-1; tentative D call: TRBD2 (10 bases). CDR1 SGHRS and CDR2 YFSETQ come from the germline V gene. Trimming stripped 4 bases from V and 4 bases from J, with 30 bases between. The CDR3 has 20 residues. The CDR3, as DNA: TGCGCCAGCAGCAAGCGACAGGGGGGAGCGGGACTAGCGCTTTACAATGAGCAGTTCTTC. Protein: CASSKRQGGAGLALYNEQFF.

The chain carries TRBV3-1 (or the pseudogene TRBV3-2) and TRBJ2-7, with 8 bases that match TRBD2. From germline, CDR1 is LGHDT and CDR2 YNNKEL (reference sequence). Trimming cost V 2 bases and J 1 base; bases outside gene matches: 1. The CDR3 contains 14 residues. CDR3 in amino acids: CASSQTSGSYEQYF. As DNA, the CDR3 is TGTGCCAGCAGCCAAACTAGCGGATCCTACGAGCAGTACTTC.

In nucleotides, the CDR3 is TGTGCCAGCACTCTGCGGGGGAACCACTATGGCTACACCTTC. Amino acids: CASTLRGNHYGYTF. This rearrangement joins TRBV28 to TRBJ1-2, with a weak D call TRBD1 (5 bases). The V gene's germline CDR1 is MDHEN and CDR2 SYDVKM. Trimming stripped 7 bases from V and 3 bases from J, with 15 bases between. This CDR3 has 14 amino acids.

The chain has TRBV28 and TRBJ2-2; 8 positions match TRBD2. The ends lost 2 bases at V and 4 bases at J; junction bases unmatched: 3. This CDR3 spans 15 amino acids. Germline CDR1 MDHEN, CDR2 SYDVKM. The CDR3 is CASSLLGRVTGELFF. The CDR3 nucleotides are TGTGCCAGCAGTTTACTCGGGAGGGTCACCGGGGAGCTGTTTTTT.

This clone was seen more than once but under ten times. The CDR3, as DNA: TGTGCCAGCTCACCACCCCGTGGCGGCGACGAGCAGTACTTC. Residues: CASSPPRGGDEQYF. The genes are TRBV18 and TRBJ2-7, with D unclear. Trimming pared 0 bases from V and 5 bases from J, leaving 11 bases between. The V gene's germline CDR1 is KGHSH and CDR2 LQKENI. This CDR3 spans 14 amino acids.

The chain combines TRBV5-5 with TRBJ2-2; 10 bases align to TRBD2. There are 14 residues in the CDR3. J gave up 6 bases and V 5 bases, and 4 bases lay outside the gene matches. Per the germline V gene, CDR1 is SGHKS and CDR2 is YYEKEE (reference sequence). In nucleotides, the CDR3 is TGTGCCAGCAGTACCGGGACTAGCGCCGGGGAGCTGTTTTTT. Protein sequence: CASSTGTSAGELFF.

The chain uses TRBV7-7 and TRBJ1-2; unclear D gene. The CDR3 length is 16 residues. V was trimmed by 1 base and J by 4 bases, leaving 16 bases between them. From germline, CDR1 is SSHAT and CDR2 FNYEAQ (reference sequence). The DNA of the CDR3 is TGTGCCAGCAGCTTAGAGGCGGGGAATGGGTCCTATGGCTACACCTTC. Translation gives CASSLEAGNGSYGYTF.

Turning to this clone: Other DNA sequences in the same sample also yield this CDR3. This sequence joins TRBV14 and TRBJ1-1; D uncertain. CDR1 is SGHDN and CDR2 is FVKESK in the germline V gene. Deletions cut 5 bases from V and 2 bases from J, with 9 bases between. This CDR3 contains 13 residues. CDR3 in amino acids: CASSVSTNTEAFF. As DNA, the CDR3 is TGTGCCAGCAGCGTAAGCACCAACACTGAAGCTTTCTTT.

The chain is built from TRBV7-9 and TRBJ2-5; D perhaps matches TRBD2 (5 bases). The CDR3 is 11 residues long. Trimming removed 5 bases from V and 7 bases from J, with 8 bases in between. In germline, CDR1 is SEHNR, CDR2 FQNEAQ (reference sequence). The CDR3 protein is CASSPAGTQYF. CDR3 sequence (DNA): TGTGCCAGCAGCCCCGCGGGGACCCAGTACTTC.

The chain couples TRBV10-1 to TRBJ2-3; weak D call: TRBD2 (6 bases). CDR1 WNHNN and CDR2 SYGVQD come from the germline V gene (reference sequence). Trimming took 6 bases from V and 1 from J, leaving 14 bases between them. This CDR3 spans 15 amino acids. The chain's CDR3 is CASSLASSCTDTQYF. CDR3 sequence (DNA): TGCGCCAGCAGCCTAGCGAGCTCTTGCACAGATACGCAGTATTTT.

This clone has just one count. The chain combines TRBV28 with TRBJ1-2, with unresolved D. Looked up from germline, CDR1 is MDHEN and CDR2 is SYDVKM. With 2 bases removed from V and 3 bases from J, the gap between germline ends came to 16 bases. This CDR3 spans 16 amino acids. The CDR3 region has the DNA TGTGCCAGCAGTTTAGAGGGAAAACTCTACTACTATGGCTACACCTTC. Translation gives CASSLEGKLYYYGYTF.

Only a few counts were recorded for this clone. The chain links TRBV5-1 to TRBJ1-2; tentative D call: TRBD1 (6 bases). The germline gives CDR1 SGHRS, CDR2 YFSETQ. Trimming took off 0 bases at V and 2 bases at J, with 8 bases between the two ends. This CDR3 has 14 amino acids. The CDR3 DNA follows: TGCGCCAGCAGCTTGGGGACAGAGAACTATGGCTACACCTTC. Translation gives CASSLGTENYGYTF.